The 29 T cell receptor beta chains in this list originate from one sample, sequenced in a study of blood T cell repertoires in COVID-19. Repertoires were generated with immunoSEQ multiplex PCR, while TCRdb's copy carries only in-frame clones and drops some. The data hold 200,000 to 250,000 clones, with approximately 90% observed a single time. Source material: peripheral blood. The receptor set was obtained from a man under 40 with COVID-19, enrolled during active disease.

The chain employs TRBV2 and TRBJ1-1; 7 positions agree with TRBD1. The CDR3 runs to 14 residues. Germline V gene lookup returns CDR1 SNHLY and CDR2 FYNNEI. V was pared by 5 bases and J by 4 bases, with 7 bases of the junction left unmatched. The DNA for the CDR3 is TGTGCCAGCAGTACCCGACAGGGAGGCACTGAAGCTTTCTTT. Residues: CASSTRQGGTEAFF.

V gene TRBV18 combines with J gene TRBJ2-5; D might be TRBD2 (5 bases). Germline V gene data show CDR1 as KGHSH and CDR2 as LQKENI. The CDR3 totals 14 residues. V dropped 3 bases and J dropped 5 bases, with 13 bases sitting between them. CDR3 residues: CASSPLKDSETQYF. CDR3 in DNA: TGTGCCAGCTCACCCCTAAAGGACTCGGAGACCCAGTACTTC.

The chain employs TRBV7-2 and TRBJ2-7; 9 nucleotides line up with TRBD2. In germline, CDR1 is SGHTA, CDR2 FQGNSA. V lost 3 bases, J lost 5 bases, and 14 bases stayed unmatched. This CDR3 contains 17 residues. The CDR3 bases are TGTGCCAGCAGCTTGATAGCGGGAGCGGTCTCTCGAGACGAGCAGTACTTC. Protein sequence: CASSLIAGAVSRDEQYF.

This chain joins TRBV6-2 or TRBV6-3 and TRBJ1-5, with D maybe TRBD1 (5 bases). Germline values: CDR1 MNHEY, CDR2 SVGEGT. The V and J ends lost 2 bases and 7 bases respectively, with 18 bases between them. CDR3 length equals 16 residues. CDR3 loop: CASSYDMWGVGQPQHF. DNA of the CDR3: TGTGCCAGCAGTTACGATATGTGGGGCGTGGGCCAGCCCCAGCATTTT.

This clone came up once. The genes are TRBV7-9 and TRBJ1-3; weak D call: TRBD1 (6 bases). Germline CDR1 SEHNR, CDR2 FQNEAQ (reference sequence). This CDR3 has 12 amino acids. V lost 5 bases and J 10 bases, leaving 12 bases between the germline ends. The CDR3 reads CASSDQGLTIYF. The CDR3 DNA is TGTGCCAGCAGCGACCAGGGGTTGACCATATATTTT.

Concerning this clone itself: The same CDR3 also results from other DNA sequences found in this sample. The V call is TRBV9, the J call TRBJ2-2; D may be TRBD2 (6 bases). The germline V and J ends were trimmed by 2 bases and 5 bases, with 10 bases remaining between them. This CDR3 comprises 14 residues. Germline CDR1 and CDR2: SGDLS and YYNGEE. The CDR3 sequence: CASSVGGGTGELFF. The CDR3 DNA sequence: TGTGCCAGCAGCGTCGGGGGAGGAACCGGGGAGCTGTTTTTT.

This rearrangement joins TRBV6-5 to TRBJ2-7; 11 bases align to TRBD1. J lost 2 bases, V lost 4 bases, and 1 base had no gene match. The CDR3 is made up of 14 amino acids. Looked up from germline, CDR1 is MNHEY and CDR2 is SVGAGI. The CDR3 reads CASSLGQGAYEQYF. CDR3 DNA sequence: TGTGCCAGCAGTTTGGGACAGGGGGCCTACGAGCAGTACTTC.

V is TRBV3-1 (or the pseudogene TRBV3-2) and J is TRBJ2-7; no clear D gene. The CDR3 loop spans 11 amino acids. V lost 4 bases, J lost 6 bases, and 7 bases lay in between. CDR1 LGHDT and CDR2 YNNKEL come from the germline V gene (reference sequence). CDR3: CASSLESEQYF. The CDR3 nucleotides are TGTGCCAGCAGCCTCGAGAGCGAGCAGTACTTC.

A word on this clone: It is unclear where the CDR3 begins or ends on the DNA, so no DNA is shown, and the CDR3 is as TCRdb lists it. This chain connects TRBV6-4 to TRBJ2-1; the table's D call TRBD2 went unverified against the DNA. The CDR3 extends over 20 residues, inclusive of both ends. Germline values: CDR1 MRHNA, CDR2 SNTAGT. CDR3 region: CASLALLCQPRTSYMSEQFF.

The chain links TRBV5-4 to TRBJ1-3; D not certain. The germline V gene encodes CDR1 SGHNT and CDR2 YYREEE (reference sequence). This CDR3 has 14 residues. The V and J ends lost 3 bases and 3 bases respectively, with 10 bases between them. For the CDR3, the DNA is TGTGCCAGCAGCTCTGGTAGTGATGGAAACACCATATATTTT. It is translated as CASSSGSDGNTIYF.

The CDR3 reads CASSIDATANSPLHF. The CDR3 DNA reads as TGTGCCAGTAGTATAGATGCGACAGCTAATTCACCCCTCCACTTT. V and J are TRBV19 and TRBJ1-6, with a tentative D call TRBD1 (5 bases). The CDR3 contains 15 residues. The V gene's germline CDR1 is LNHDA and CDR2 SQIVND (reference sequence). With 0 bases removed from V and 6 bases from J, the gap between germline ends came to 9 bases.

This clone was observed a single time. CDR3 nucleotide sequence: TGTGCCAGCAGCTTGTGGCAGGCCTTAGGCGAGCAGTACTTC. Residues: CASSLWQALGEQYF. V and J are TRBV5-5 and TRBJ2-7; D gene ambiguous. The V and J ends lost 1 base and 6 bases respectively, with 14 bases between them. Germline CDR1 is SGHKS and CDR2 is YYEKEE (reference sequence). The CDR3 runs 14 residues. The variable domain in full, completed from reference TRBV5-5 and TRBJ2-7, reads DAGVTQSPTHLIKTRGQQVTLRCSPISGHKSVSWYQQVLGQGPQFIFQYYEKEERGRGNFPDRFSARQFPNYSSELNVNALLLGDSALYLCASSLWQALGEQYFGPGTRLTVT.

V gene TRBV7-9 combines with J gene TRBJ2-7; TRBD1 matches at 8 bases. CDR3 length equals 16 residues. Germline CDR1 SEHNR, CDR2 FQNEAQ (reference sequence). V shed 5 bases, J shed 3 bases, and the junction held 12 bases outside the gene matches. CDR3: CASSPGSGTGNYEQYF. In DNA, the CDR3 is TGTGCCAGCAGCCCCGGATCCGGGACAGGTAACTACGAGCAGTACTTC.

The rearrangement uses TRBV7-2 and TRBJ1-6; TRBD1 might be the D (6 bases). V lost 5 bases and J lost 7, with 15 bases in between. CDR1 and CDR2 from the germline V gene are SGHTA and FQGNSA. The CDR3 runs to 15 residues. The CDR3 DNA is TGTGCCAGCAGCACTGGACAGAGATTCAATTCACCCCTCCACTTT. Translation gives CASSTGQRFNSPLHF.

The chain couples TRBV6-5 to TRBJ1-1; D is unresolved. The V and J ends lost 6 bases and 4 bases respectively, with 9 bases between them. Looked up from germline, CDR1 is MNHEY and CDR2 is SVGAGI. The CDR3 runs 12 residues. The CDR3 bases are TGTGCCAGCAGGCCGAGTTCCACTGAAGCTTTCTTT. The encoded protein is CASRPSSTEAFF.

This chain links TRBV7-9 with TRBJ2-3, with a possible D match to TRBD2 (6 bases). The CDR3 is 16 residues long. CDR1 SEHNR and CDR2 FQNEAQ come from the germline V gene (reference sequence). Trimming took off 8 bases at V and 5 bases at J, with 23 bases between the two ends. CDR3 in amino acids: CASGPAEILRGDTQYF. The CDR3 bases are TGTGCCAGCGGCCCTGCGGAGATCCTGCGGGGAGATACGCAGTATTTT.

The V call is TRBV24-1, the J call TRBJ2-1, with 8 bases aligning to TRBD2. CDR1 is KGHDR, CDR2 SFDVKD, per germline. CDR3 length equals 15 residues. Trimming removed 5 bases from V and 3 bases from J; junction bases left unmatched: 5. CDR3 DNA: TGTGCCACCAGTGGGCCGGGAGGGAGCTACAATGAGCAGTTCTTC. Translated: CATSGPGGSYNEQFF.

The chain carries TRBV18 and TRBJ1-1; 10 bases align to TRBD1. This CDR3 has 15 amino acids. V was clipped by 5 bases and J by 5 bases; unmatched bases: 8. Germline-derived CDR1 and CDR2 are KGHSH and LQKENI. DNA of the CDR3: TGTGCCAGCTCATATACCGGGACAGGGGAAACTGAAGCTTTCTTT. It specifies CASSYTGTGETEAFF.

The J gene is TRBJ2-3, the V gene TRBV9; D perhaps matches TRBD1 (6 bases). The V gene lost 4 bases and the J gene lost 0 bases, with 9 bases spanning the gap. Germline lookup yields CDR1 SGDLS and CDR2 YYNGEE. This CDR3 is built from 14 residues. The CDR3 region has the DNA TGTGCCAGCAGCATCAGGGGTAGCACAGATACGCAGTATTTT. It translates to CASSIRGSTDTQYF.

The J gene is TRBJ2-7, the V gene TRBV6-5, with D perhaps TRBD1 (5 bases). V lost 5 bases to trimming and J lost 4 bases, with 12 bases between them. CDR1 is MNHEY and CDR2 is SVGAGI in the germline V gene. The CDR3 has 13 residues. CDR3 protein: CASSLLRTYEQYF. The CDR3 DNA is TGTGCCAGCAGTCTCCTTCGGACATACGAGCAGTACTTC.

This clone was seen only once. This rearrangement joins TRBV28 to TRBJ2-1; 8 positions match TRBD2. This CDR3 comprises 15 residues. The junction had 12 bases not matched to a gene; V was cut back by 6 bases and J by 8 bases. Germline V gene sequence: CDR1 MDHEN, CDR2 SYDVKM. The CDR3, as DNA: TGTGCCAGCAGGACGGCGGGAGGACACCATGATGAGCAGTTCTTC. This codes for CASRTAGGHHDEQFF.

This rearrangement joins TRBV7-9 to TRBJ2-1; TRBD1 is a possible D gene (5 bases). This CDR3 is built from 13 residues. V was shortened by 2 bases and J by 7 bases, with 9 bases between the two germline ends. Germline CDR1 is SEHNR and CDR2 is FQNEAQ (reference sequence). The CDR3 sequence is CASSLMSGNEQFF. The CDR3 region has the DNA TGTGCCAGCAGCTTAATGTCAGGGAATGAGCAGTTCTTC.

This chain uses TRBV7-2 with TRBJ2-7; 9 positions agree with TRBD2. The CDR3 spans 15 residues. Trimming took 7 bases from V and 2 from J; bases not matched to a gene: 9. Germline V gives CDR1 SGHTA, CDR2 FQGNSA. CDR3 DNA: TGTGCCAGCAAACTTAGCGGGGGAGGCGCCTACGAGCAGTACTTC. Amino acids: CASKLSGGGAYEQYF.

The chain carries TRBV11-3 and TRBJ2-3; TRBD2 might be the D (6 bases). CDR3 size: 14 residues. Germline-derived CDR1 and CDR2 are SGHNT and YENEEA. Trimming removed 5 bases from V and 2 bases from J, with 11 bases in between. CDR3 residues: CASSLTSHTDTQYF. The CDR3 DNA is TGTGCCAGCAGCCTGACTAGTCACACAGATACGCAGTATTTT.

This clone was recorded only once. The rearrangement uses TRBV30 and TRBJ1-3, with a tentative D call TRBD1 (5 bases). This CDR3 contains 15 residues. Per germline, CDR1 GTSNPN and CDR2 SVGIG (reference sequence). V was cut by 0 bases and J by 4 bases, with 13 bases left in between. In DNA form, the CDR3 reads TGTGCCTGGAGTGTACCAGGGCTGTCCGGAAACACCATATATTTT. This encodes CAWSVPGLSGNTIYF.

The table lists this clone with a count of one. The J gene is TRBJ2-1, the V gene TRBV6-5; weak D call: TRBD2 (6 bases). Deletions cut 4 bases from V and 3 bases from J, with 13 bases between. Germline V gene lookup returns CDR1 MNHEY and CDR2 SVGAGI. The CDR3 spans 15 residues. The CDR3: CASSSLFGSYNEQFF. CDR3 coding DNA: TGTGCCAGCAGTTCCCTTTTCGGGAGCTACAATGAGCAGTTCTTC.

J is TRBJ2-1 and V is TRBV9, with D possibly TRBD2 on 6 matching bases. CDR3 length: 16 amino acids. Germline V gene sequence: CDR1 SGDLS, CDR2 YYNGEE. V lost 0 bases and J lost 6, with 16 bases in between. Here the CDR3 DNA reads TGTGCCAGCAGCGTAGCTACCAGCGGGCTGGCCAATGAGCAGTTCTTC. Translating gives CASSVATSGLANEQFF.

The V and J genes are TRBV7-9 and TRBJ1-1; 7 nucleotides line up with TRBD1. The V gene end was trimmed by 5 bases and the J gene end by 0 bases; junction bases not matched to a gene: 3. From germline, CDR1 is SEHNR and CDR2 FQNEAQ (reference sequence). This CDR3 has 14 amino acids. This chain's CDR3 is CASSRGTVNTEAFF. The DNA of the CDR3 is TGTGCCAGCAGCCGCGGGACAGTGAACACTGAAGCTTTCTTT.

The chain links TRBV10-3 to TRBJ2-2; 7 bases match TRBD2. The CDR3 loop spans 15 amino acids. V shed 3 bases, J shed 0 bases, and the junction held 1 base outside the gene matches. Germline V lookup: CDR1 ENHRY, CDR2 SYGVKD. CDR3 DNA: TGTGCCATCAGTGACCGGGAGGCGAACACCGGGGAGCTGTTTTTT. Translated, it gives CAISDREANTGELFF.